This entry describes one T cell receptor (beta chain). This specimen belongs to a study of blood T cell repertoires in COVID-19. Study-wide context: T cells, B-cell-depleted T cells, or PBMCs provided the cDNA or gDNA that served as material.

Produced via immunoSEQ multiplex PCR; TCRdb's table is partial and in-frame only. The sample consists of about 86,000 clones, roughly 83% of them appearing once. The germline V and J ends were trimmed by 5 bases and 6 bases, with 22 bases remaining between them. The V gene's germline CDR1 is SGHTA and CDR2 FQGNSA. The CDR3 length is 16 residues. The sequenced sample was peripheral blood. The chain uses TRBV7-2 and TRBJ1-2; tentatively, D is TRBD1 (5 bases). The clonotype comes from a woman aged 80 or over with active or convalescent COVID-19. The CDR3 sequence: CASSKTGAERSNGYTF. The DNA for the CDR3 is TGTGCCAGCAGCAAAACTGGGGCAGAGAGGTCAAATGGCTACACCTTC.